This entry is about one T cell receptor beta chain. The target antigen is unknown. This sample stems from a study of cytomegalovirus exposure and HLA in healthy donors. General observations from the study: Later, TCR association rates were found to vary by HLA locus, highest for DRB1 and lowest for HLA-C. An apparent linkage of common viral pathogens to several of the most significant clusters emerged in a later analysis.

The V end lost 6 bases, the J end lost 4 bases, and 18 bases lay between the germline ends. CDR3 length: 15 amino acids. The V gene's germline CDR1 is MNHNS and CDR2 SASEGT. PCR primers comprised 60 Vbeta and 13 Jbeta primers. Generated by immunoSEQ multiplex PCR, the TCRdb table keeps only in-frame clones and is missing some. The data show around 180,000 clones, about 81% seen once. The sequence came from a man between 18 and 35 years old in good health and CMV-seronegative. Sequencing was done on a sample of PBMCs. The rearrangement uses TRBV6-1 and TRBJ1-1; maybe TRBD1 (5 bases). The CDR3 loop is CASSQLIGGTTEAFF. As DNA, the CDR3 is TGTGCCAGCAGCCAACTAATAGGAGGGACCACTGAAGCTTTCTTT.